One T cell receptor (beta chain) is described in this entry. Methods used by the authors: Reference gene primer amplification gave nucleated cell count estimates. Sequencing used immunoSEQ multiplex PCR; TCRdb keeps in-frame clones, though not all of them. V and J calls plus clone size are reproduced from that table; the DNA served to infer D and trimming. The sample shows 70,000 to 95,000 clones, around 96% of them seen only once. Per germline, CDR1 SGHTA and CDR2 FQGNSA. The V end was cut by 2 bases, the J end by 6 bases, with 11 bases between. The CDR3 has 13 residues. This sample was taken from a study of blood T cell repertoires in COVID-19. Across the whole study: Samples taken during acute and convalescent COVID-19 were collected in the United States, Italy and Spain. From T cells, B-cell-depleted T cells, or PBMCs came the material, which was cDNA or gDNA.

Specimen: peripheral blood. V and J are TRBV7-2 and TRBJ2-7; a possible D gene is TRBD2 (6 bases). The sequence was obtained from a human donor with active COVID-19. The donor label of this sample is uncertain. The CDR3 DNA reads TGTGCCAGCAGCTTAAATTCAGCGGGCGAGCAGTACTTC. It is translated as CASSLNSAGEQYF.